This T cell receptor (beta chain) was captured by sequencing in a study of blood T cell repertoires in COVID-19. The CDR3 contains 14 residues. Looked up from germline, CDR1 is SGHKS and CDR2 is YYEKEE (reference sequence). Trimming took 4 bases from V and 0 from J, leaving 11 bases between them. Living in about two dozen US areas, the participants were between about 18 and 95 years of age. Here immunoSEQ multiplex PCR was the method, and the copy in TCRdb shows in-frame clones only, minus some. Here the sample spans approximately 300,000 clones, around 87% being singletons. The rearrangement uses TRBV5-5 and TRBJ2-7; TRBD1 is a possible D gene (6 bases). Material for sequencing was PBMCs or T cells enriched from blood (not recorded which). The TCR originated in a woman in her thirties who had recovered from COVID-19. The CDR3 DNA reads TGTGCCAGCAGCCGGGACATCAGCTCCTACGAGCAGTACTTC. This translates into CASSRDISSYEQYF.